This paragraph covers one TCR beta chain sequence. This sample is part of a study of blood T cell repertoires in COVID-19. At the level of the study: Samples representing acute and convalescent COVID-19 were sourced from the United States, Italy and Spain. PBMCs, B-cell-depleted T cells, or T cells were the source of the cDNA or gDNA that made up the material.

V was shortened by 5 bases and J by 1 base, with 12 bases between the two germline ends. Germline V lookup: CDR1 SGHDT, CDR2 YYEEEE. The CDR3 loop spans 14 amino acids. Authors' analysis steps: Researchers report that nucleated cell counts were estimated from reference gene primer amplification. Generated by immunoSEQ multiplex PCR, the TCRdb table keeps only in-frame clones and is missing some. Clone size and the V and J calls come from that table; the DNA yielded D and trimming. Of about 180,000 clones listed, roughly 77% were seen once; the top ten hold roughly 6.8%. The clonotype originates from a man in his sixties or seventies with active or convalescent COVID-19. The sample taken for sequencing was peripheral blood. V usage is TRBV5-6 and J usage is TRBJ1-2; D unresolved. CDR3 protein: CASRLVANNYGYTF. The CDR3 DNA sequence: TGTGCCAGCAGACTGGTCGCAAATAACTATGGCTACACCTTC.